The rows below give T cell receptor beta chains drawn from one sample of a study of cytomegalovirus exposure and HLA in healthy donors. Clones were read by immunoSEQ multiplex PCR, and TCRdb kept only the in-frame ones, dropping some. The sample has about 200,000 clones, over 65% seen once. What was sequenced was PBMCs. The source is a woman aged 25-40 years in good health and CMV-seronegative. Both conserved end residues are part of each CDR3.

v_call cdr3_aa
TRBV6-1 CASSDYLGRYEQYF
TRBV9 CASSVAGPGQGATEAFF
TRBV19 CVSSSIAGSYEQYF
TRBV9 CASSVEAGGSYEQYF
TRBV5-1 CASSLVGDTSTDTQYF
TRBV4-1 CASSQDWASGGGNTDTQYF
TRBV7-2 CASSSTATVWAEAFF
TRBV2 CASSVNQGLSNQPQHF
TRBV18 CASSENRGREQFF
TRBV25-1 CASRAGNTEAFF
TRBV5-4 CASSLAGKIYEQYF
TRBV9 CASSVGLGLAGGSTDTQYF
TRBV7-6 CASSPLAGGTSTDTQYF
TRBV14 CASSLDGRTAGNTIYF
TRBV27 CASSLWTGAYEQYF
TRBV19 CASSIGGGSYEQYF
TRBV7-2 CASSLAFAGRAETQYF
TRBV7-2 CASSTVVSGNTIYF
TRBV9 CASSIKGLTLDEQFF
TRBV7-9 CASSSGRNTIYF
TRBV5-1 CASRRDRGYLEQFF
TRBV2 CASTRSVNEQFF
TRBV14 CASSQAGQGNEKLFF
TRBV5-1 CASSLDIQGSPLHF
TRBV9 CASSVGPSQVNTEAFF
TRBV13 CASSSRTSTYEQYF
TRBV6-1 CASSEELAGSYEQYF
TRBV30 CAWSNSLYGYTF
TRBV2 CASSVGGTGHNEQFF
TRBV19 CASSHPGGPNEKLFF
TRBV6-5 CASRLGQHYEQYF
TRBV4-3 CASSRTGAPQETQYF
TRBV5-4 CASSLKTRPYEQYF
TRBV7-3 CASSLSAWSNTGELFF
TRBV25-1 CASSTPAAGQETQYF
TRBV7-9 CSSSFKSLDSYGYTF
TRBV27 CASSSGQTWNTEAFF
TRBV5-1 CASSLGIVMVPAETQYF
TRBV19 CASNRGGETQYF
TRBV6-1 CASRQGYLGTQYF
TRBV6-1 CASSDWGALYGYTF
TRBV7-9 CASSLMGGDRGYEQYF
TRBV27 CASTPPKASKNIQYF
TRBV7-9 CASRHREDNTGELFF
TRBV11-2 CASSLGQPLPSF
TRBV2 CASSPQGLAEAFF
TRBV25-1 CASSPYREERAGGYTF